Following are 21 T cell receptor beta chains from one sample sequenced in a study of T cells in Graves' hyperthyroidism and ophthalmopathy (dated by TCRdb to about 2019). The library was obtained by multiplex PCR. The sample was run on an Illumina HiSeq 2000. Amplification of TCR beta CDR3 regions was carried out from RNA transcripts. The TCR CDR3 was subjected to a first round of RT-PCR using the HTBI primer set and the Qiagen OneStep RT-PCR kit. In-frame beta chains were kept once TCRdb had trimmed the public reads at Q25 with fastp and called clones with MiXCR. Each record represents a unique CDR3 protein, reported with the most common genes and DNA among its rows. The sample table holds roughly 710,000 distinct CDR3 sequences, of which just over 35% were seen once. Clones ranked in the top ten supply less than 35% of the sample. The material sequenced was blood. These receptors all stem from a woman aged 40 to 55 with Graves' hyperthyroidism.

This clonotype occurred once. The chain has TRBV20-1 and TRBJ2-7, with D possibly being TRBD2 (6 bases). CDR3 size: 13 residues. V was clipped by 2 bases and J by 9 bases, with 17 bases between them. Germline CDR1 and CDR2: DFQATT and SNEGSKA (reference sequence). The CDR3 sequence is CSARSGDPQGQYF. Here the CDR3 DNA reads TGCAGTGCTAGATCGGGAGACCCCCAGGGGCAGTACTTC.

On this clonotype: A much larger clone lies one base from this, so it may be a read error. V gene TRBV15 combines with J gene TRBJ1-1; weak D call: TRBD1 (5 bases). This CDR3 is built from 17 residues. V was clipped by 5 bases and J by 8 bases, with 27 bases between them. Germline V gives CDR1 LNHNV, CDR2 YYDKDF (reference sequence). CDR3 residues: CATSGYRDSQWRGEAFF. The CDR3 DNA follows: TGTGCCACCAGCGGGTACCGCGACAGCCAGTGGCGGGGGGAAGCTTTCTTT.

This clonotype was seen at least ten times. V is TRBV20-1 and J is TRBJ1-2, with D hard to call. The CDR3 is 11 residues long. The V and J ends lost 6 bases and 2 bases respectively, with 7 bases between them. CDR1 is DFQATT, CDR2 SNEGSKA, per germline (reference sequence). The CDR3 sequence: CSAVENYGYTF. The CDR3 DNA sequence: TGCAGTGCCGTGGAAAACTATGGCTACACCTTC.

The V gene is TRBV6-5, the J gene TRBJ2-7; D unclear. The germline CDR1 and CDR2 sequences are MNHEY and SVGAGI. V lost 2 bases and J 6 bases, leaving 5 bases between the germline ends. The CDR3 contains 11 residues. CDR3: CASSYETEQYF. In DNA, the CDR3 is TGTGCCAGCAGTTACGAGACCGAGCAGTACTTC.

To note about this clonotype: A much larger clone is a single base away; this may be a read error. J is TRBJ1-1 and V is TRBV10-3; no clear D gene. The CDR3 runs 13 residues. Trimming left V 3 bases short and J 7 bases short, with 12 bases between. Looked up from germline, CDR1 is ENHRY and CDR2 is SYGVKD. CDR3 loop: CAISDSIGHEAFF. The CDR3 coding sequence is TGTGCCATCAGTGACTCGATCGGCCATGAAGCTTTCTTT.

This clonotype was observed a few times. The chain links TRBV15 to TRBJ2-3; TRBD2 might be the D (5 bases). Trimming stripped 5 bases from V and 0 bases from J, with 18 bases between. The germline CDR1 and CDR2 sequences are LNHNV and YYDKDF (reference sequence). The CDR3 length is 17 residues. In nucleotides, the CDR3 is TGTGCCACCAGCCGGACGAGGGAGCTATCTAGCACAGATACGCAGTATTTT. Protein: CATSRTRELSSTDTQYF.

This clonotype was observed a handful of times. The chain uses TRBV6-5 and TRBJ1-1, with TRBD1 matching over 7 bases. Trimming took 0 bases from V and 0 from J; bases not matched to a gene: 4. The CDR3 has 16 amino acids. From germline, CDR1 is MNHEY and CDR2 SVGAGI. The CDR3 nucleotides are TGTGCCAGCAGTTACTCGTATCAGGGGGTGAACACTGAAGCTTTCTTT. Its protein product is CASSYSYQGVNTEAFF.

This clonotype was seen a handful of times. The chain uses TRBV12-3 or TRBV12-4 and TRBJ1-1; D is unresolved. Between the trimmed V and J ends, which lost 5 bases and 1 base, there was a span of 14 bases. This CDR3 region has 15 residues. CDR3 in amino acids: CASSQIREWNTEAFF. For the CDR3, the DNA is TGTGCCAGCAGTCAAATACGTGAGTGGAACACTGAAGCTTTCTTT.

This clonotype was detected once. The CDR3 DNA reads TGTGCCAGCAGTTCTACCGGGGCTAGCGGGAGAGGGGAGACCCAGTACTTC. Translating gives CASSSTGASGRGETQYF. The gene calls are TRBV7-2 and TRBJ2-5; 10 positions agree with TRBD2. The CDR3 consists of 17 residues. V shed 6 bases and J 5 bases; nucleotides not matched to a gene: 15. In germline, CDR1 is SGHTA, CDR2 FQGNSA.

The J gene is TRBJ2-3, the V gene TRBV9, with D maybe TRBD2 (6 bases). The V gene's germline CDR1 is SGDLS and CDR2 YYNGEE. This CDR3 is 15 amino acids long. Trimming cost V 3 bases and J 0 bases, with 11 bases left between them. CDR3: CASSGVGTSTDTQYF. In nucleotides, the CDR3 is TGTGCCAGCAGCGGCGTGGGGACTAGCACAGATACGCAGTATTTT.

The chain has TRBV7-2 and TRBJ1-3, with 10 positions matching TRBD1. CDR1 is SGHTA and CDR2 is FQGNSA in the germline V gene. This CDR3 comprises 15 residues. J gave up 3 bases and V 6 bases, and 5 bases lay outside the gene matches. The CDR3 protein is CASSVDRGLGNTIYF. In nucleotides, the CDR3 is TGTGCCAGCAGTGTAGACAGGGGGCTTGGAAACACCATATATTTT.

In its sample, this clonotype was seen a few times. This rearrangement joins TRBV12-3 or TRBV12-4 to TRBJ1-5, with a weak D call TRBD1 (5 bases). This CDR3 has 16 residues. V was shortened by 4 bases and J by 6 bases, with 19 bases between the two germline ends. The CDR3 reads CASSSYGTDYSQPQHF. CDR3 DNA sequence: TGTGCCAGCAGTTCGTACGGGACGGATTACAGTCAGCCCCAGCATTTT.

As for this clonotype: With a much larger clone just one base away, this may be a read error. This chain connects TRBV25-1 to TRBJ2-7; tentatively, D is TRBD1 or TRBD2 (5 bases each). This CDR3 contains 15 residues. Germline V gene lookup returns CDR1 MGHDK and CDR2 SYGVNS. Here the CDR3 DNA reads TGTGCCAGCAGCGTAGGGACGGATCCTACCTACGAGCGGTACTTC. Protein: CASSVGTDPTYERYF.

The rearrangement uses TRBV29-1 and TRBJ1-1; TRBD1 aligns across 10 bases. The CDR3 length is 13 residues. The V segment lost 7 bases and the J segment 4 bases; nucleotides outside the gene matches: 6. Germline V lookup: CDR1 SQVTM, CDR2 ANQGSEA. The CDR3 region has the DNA TGCAGCGCTGGGGACAGGGGTTTCACTGAAGCTTTCTTT. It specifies CSAGDRGFTEAFF.

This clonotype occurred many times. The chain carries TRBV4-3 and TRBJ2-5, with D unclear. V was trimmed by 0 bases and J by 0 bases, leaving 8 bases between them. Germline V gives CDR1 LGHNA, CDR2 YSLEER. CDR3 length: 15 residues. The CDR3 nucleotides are TGCGCCAGCAGCCAAGATGAGTACTACCAAGAGACCCAGTACTTC. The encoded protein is CASSQDEYYQETQYF.

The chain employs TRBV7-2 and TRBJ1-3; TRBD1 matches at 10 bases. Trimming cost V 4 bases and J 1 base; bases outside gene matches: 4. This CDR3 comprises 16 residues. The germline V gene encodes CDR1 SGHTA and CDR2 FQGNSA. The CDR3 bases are TGTGCCAGCAGCTACCGGGGACAGGGGTCTGGAAACACCATATATTTT. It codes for CASSYRGQGSGNTIYF. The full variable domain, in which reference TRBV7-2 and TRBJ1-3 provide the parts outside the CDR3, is GAGVSQSPSNKVTEKGKDVELRCDPISGHTALYWYRQSLGQGLEFLIYFQGNSAPDKSGLPSDRFSAERTGGSVSTLTIQRTQQEDSAVYLCASSYRGQGSGNTIYFGEGSWLTVV.

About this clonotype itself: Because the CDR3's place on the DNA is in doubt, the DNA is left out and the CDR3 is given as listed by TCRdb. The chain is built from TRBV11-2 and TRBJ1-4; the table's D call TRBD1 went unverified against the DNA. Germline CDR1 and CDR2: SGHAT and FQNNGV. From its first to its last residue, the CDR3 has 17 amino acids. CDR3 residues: CASSLTGGGELMKNCFF.

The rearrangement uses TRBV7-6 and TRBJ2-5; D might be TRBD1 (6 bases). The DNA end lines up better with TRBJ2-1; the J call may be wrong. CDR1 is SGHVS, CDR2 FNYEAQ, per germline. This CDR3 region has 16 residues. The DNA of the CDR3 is TGTGCCAGCAGCTTAGACAGGGCGAACTCCTACAATGAGCAGTTCTTC. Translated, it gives CASSLDRANSYNEQFF.

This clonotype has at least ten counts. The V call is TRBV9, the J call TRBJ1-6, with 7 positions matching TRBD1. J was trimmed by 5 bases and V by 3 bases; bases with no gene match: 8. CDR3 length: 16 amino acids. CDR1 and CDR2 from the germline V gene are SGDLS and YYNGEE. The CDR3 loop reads CASSELGQPDNSPLHF. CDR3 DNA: TGTGCCAGCAGCGAACTGGGACAGCCAGATAATTCACCCCTCCACTTT.

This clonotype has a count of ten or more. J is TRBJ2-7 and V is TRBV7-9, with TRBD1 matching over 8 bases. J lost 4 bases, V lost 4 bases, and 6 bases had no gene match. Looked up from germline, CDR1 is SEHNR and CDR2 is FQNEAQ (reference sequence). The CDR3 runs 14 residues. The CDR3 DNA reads TGTGCCAGCAGCTCGATGGACAGGGAGTACGAGCAGTACTTC. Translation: CASSSMDREYEQYF.

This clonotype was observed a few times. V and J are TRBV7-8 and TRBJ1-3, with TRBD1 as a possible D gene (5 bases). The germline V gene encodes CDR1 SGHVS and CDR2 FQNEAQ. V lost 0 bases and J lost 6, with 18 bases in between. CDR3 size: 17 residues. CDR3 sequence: CASSLAMPRIGENTIYF. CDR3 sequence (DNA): TGTGCCAGCAGCTTAGCGATGCCCCGGATAGGGGAAAACACCATATATTTT. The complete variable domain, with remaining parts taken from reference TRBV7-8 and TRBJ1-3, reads GAGVSQSPRYKVAKRGQDVALRCDPISGHVSLFWYQQALGQGPEFLTYFQNEAQLDKSGLPSDRFFAERPEGSVSTLKIQRTQQEDSAVYLCASSLAMPRIGENTIYFGEGSWLTVV.